Listed below are T cell receptor beta chains from one sample, sequenced in a study of preoperative IRX-2 immunotherapy in early breast cancer. Repertoires were generated with immunoSEQ multiplex PCR, while TCRdb's copy carries only in-frame clones and drops some. The table records around 38,000 clones, 60% to 80% of them present only once. Sequenced here: tumor tissue, sampled after IRX-2 immunotherapy. The receptor set was obtained from a human donor with breast cancer. CDR3s include the opening cysteine and the closing phenylalanine or tryptophan. The D gene is left open where the match is weak. Where a row states a size, it is once, few, many or the class of an expanded clone; other rows omit it.

j_gene	v_gene	abundance	d_gene	CDR3nt	CDR3aa
TRBJ2-7	TRBV18	-	TRBD1	TGTGCCAGCTCTTCCGGGACAGGGTTTTACGAGCAGTACTTC	CASSSGTGFYEQYF
TRBJ1-2	TRBV7-6	-	-	TGTGCCAGCAGCTTAGAGGGGGGGTATGATGGCTACACCTTC	CASSLEGGYDGYTF
TRBJ1-6	TRBV5-1	-	-	TGCGCCAGCGGCCCAGGAACAACAAATAATTCACCCCTCCACTTT	CASGPGTTNNSPLHF
TRBJ1-2	TRBV5-1	once	-	TGCGCCAGCAGCCTCCTAAGGGGGGAAGATGGCTACACCTTC	CASSLLRGEDGYTF
TRBJ2-3	TRBV5-1	few	-	TGCGCCAGCAGCTTGACCGGGCCGGGCACAGATACGCAGTATTTT	CASSLTGPGTDTQYF
TRBJ2-2	TRBV7-8	once	TRBD2	TGTGCCAGCAGCTTATCGGGACTAGCGGGACTAGGGACCGGGGAGCTGTTTTTT	CASSLSGLAGLGTGELFF
TRBJ2-7	TRBV18	-	-	TGTGCCAGCTCACGAAGTGGGTCCGACTACGAGCAGTACTTC	CASSRSGSDYEQYF
TRBJ2-2	TRBV7-1	-	-	TGTGCCAGCAGCTCTCGGTCTGGACCCGGGGAGCTGTTTTTT	CASSSRSGPGELFF
TRBJ2-3	TRBV28	-	TRBD1	TGTGCCAGCAGTCACGACAGGGGAGGCGGCACAGATACGCAGTATTTT	CASSHDRGGGTDTQYF
TRBJ2-3	TRBV19	once	-	TGTGCCAGTAGGAGTGGGAGGACAGGAGATACGCAGTATTTT	CASRSGRTGDTQYF
TRBJ1-1	TRBV28	once	-	TGTGCCAGCAGTTCCGTTTTGGCCCTTGGACCCACTGAAGCTTTCTTT	CASSSVLALGPTEAFF
TRBJ1-5	TRBV19	-	-	TGTGCCACCTCCCCCTACGGGAAGGAGAGCAATCAGCCCCAGCATTTT	CATSPYGKESNQPQHF
TRBJ2-7	TRBV11-3	-	TRBD1	TGTGCCAGCAGCTTAAATATAGGGGGCGACGAGCAGTACTTC	CASSLNIGGDEQYF
TRBJ2-1	TRBV7-6	-	TRBD2	TGTGCCAGCAGCTTGGCCCTAGCGGGAGCCACCAGGTACAATGAGCAGTTCTTC	CASSLALAGATRYNEQFF
TRBJ2-5	TRBV28	-	-	TGTGCCAGCAGTTTACGGGGTGAGACCCAGTACTTC	CASSLRGETQYF
TRBJ2-7	TRBV6-4	once	-	TGTGCCAGCAGTTCCCCCGGGGGCGTATCCTACGAGCAGTACTTC	CASSSPGGVSYEQYF
TRBJ1-4	TRBV19	-	-	TGTGCCACCCGGGACTCCACACGAGGGGAAAAACTGTTTTTT	CATRDSTRGEKLFF
TRBJ1-2	TRBV6-8	-	-	TGTGCCATCAGTGGGGCTGGGGGTACGGGCTACACCTTC	CAISGAGGTGYTF
TRBJ1-3	TRBV29-1	-	-	TGCAGCGTGGACCCCTCCGGGACAAGAGGAAACACCATATATTTT	CSVDPSGTRGNTIYF
TRBJ1-1	TRBV19	-	TRBD1	TGTGCCAGTAGTTGGAGGGGGCAGAGTACTGAAGCTTTCTTT	CASSWRGQSTEAFF
TRBJ2-2	TRBV6-8	-	TRBD1	TGTGCCAGCAGAACAGGGGGTGCGGCCGGGGAGCTGTTTTTT	CASRTGGAAGELFF
TRBJ2-5	TRBV11-3	-	TRBD2	TGTGCCAGCAGCTTAGGAGCGGGGGGGCCAGAGACCCAGTACTTC	CASSLGAGGPETQYF
TRBJ2-1	TRBV6-8	-	TRBD2	TGTGCCAGCAGTCACGAGGGGACTAGCGGGAGTGGGGTTTACAATGAGCAGTTCTTC	CASSHEGTSGSGVYNEQFF
TRBJ2-7	TRBV6-4	-	-	TGTGCCAGCACCCAGCTAAGTTCCAAGCAGTACTTC	CASTQLSSKQYF
TRBJ2-5	TRBV19	-	-	TGTGCCAGTAGTAACTACCAAGAGACCCAGTACTTC	CASSNYQETQYF
TRBJ2-2	TRBV19	-	TRBD1	TGTGCCAGTAGGGGGGCTACAGGGGGCCCCGGGGAGCTGTTTTTT	CASRGATGGPGELFF
TRBJ1-2	TRBV19	-	TRBD1	TGTGCCAGTACCGAGACCCGGGACAGGGGGTATGGCTACACCTTC	CASTETRDRGYGYTF
TRBJ2-7	TRBV14	-	TRBD1	TGTGCCAGCAGCCAAGAACCGGGACAGGGAACCTACGAGCAGTACTTC	CASSQEPGQGTYEQYF
TRBJ2-3	TRBV5-1	-	-	TGCGCCAGCAGCTTGGTGGGTACAGGAGATACGCAGTATTTT	CASSLVGTGDTQYF
TRBJ1-3	TRBV6-4	-	-	TGTGCCAGCAGTTTTGGCACCCCTGGAAACACCATATATTTT	CASSFGTPGNTIYF
TRBJ2-5	TRBV14	-	TRBD1	TGTGCCAGCAGCCAAGTTCCAGGGGGTATAGGGACCCAGTACTTC	CASSQVPGGIGTQYF
TRBJ2-7	TRBV22-1	once	-	TGTGCCAGCAGTGAATGGCGTTACGAGCAGTACTTC	CASSEWRYEQYF
TRBJ2-1	TRBV6-8	-	TRBD2	TGTGCCAGCAGTGGCGGGAGGGTTTTCAATGAGCAGTTCTTC	CASSGGRVFNEQFF
TRBJ1-4	TRBV23-1	-	-	TGCGCCAGCAGCCAACTTCGACTGGGTGAAAAACTGTTTTTC	CASSQLRLGEKLFF
TRBJ1-3	TRBV6-8	-	TRBD1	TGTGCCAGCAGGTTCACCAGACAGGGAGGAGGAAACACCATATATTTT	CASRFTRQGGGNTIYF
TRBJ1-1	TRBV18	-	-	TGTGCCAGCTCACCTTCGCAGAACACTGAAGCTTTCTTT	CASSPSQNTEAFF
TRBJ2-3	TRBV19	-	-	TGTGCCAGTGGTGTGAGGGAGACAGATACGCAGTATTTT	CASGVRETDTQYF
TRBJ1-5	TRBV7-7	-	TRBD1	TGTGCCAGCAGCCCTGGGGGACAGGGCAATCAGCCCCAGCATTTT	CASSPGGQGNQPQHF
TRBJ2-1	TRBV5-1	once	-	TGCGCCAGCAGCTTGTACCGTCTCGCAGGGCCAAATGAGCAGTTCTTC	CASSLYRLAGPNEQFF
TRBJ2-5	TRBV25-1	-	-	TGTGCCAGCAGTTTCCACAAACCCCCACAAGAGACCCAGTACTTC	CASSFHKPPQETQYF
TRBJ2-3	TRBV5-1	-	-	TGCGCCAGCAGCGTAGGGACCCCTAGCACAGATACGCAGTATTTT	CASSVGTPSTDTQYF
TRBJ2-5	TRBV18	-	TRBD2	TGTGCCAGCTCACCGTCCGGACTAGCGGGAGGCGAGACCCAGTACTTC	CASSPSGLAGGETQYF
TRBJ2-1	TRBV7-7	-	TRBD1	TGTGCCAGCAGCCCCCGGACAGGGGACAATGAGCAGTTCTTC	CASSPRTGDNEQFF
TRBJ1-3	TRBV11-3	few	TRBD1	TGTGCCAGCAGTCAGACAGGGGTCGGAAACACCATATATTTT	CASSQTGVGNTIYF
TRBJ1-2	TRBV19	-	TRBD1	TGTGCCAGTAGTATGGCGGACAGGGACTCTGGCTACACCTTC	CASSMADRDSGYTF
TRBJ1-5	TRBV19	-	-	TGTGCCACGAGGGTTGGGGCGGGCAATCAGCCCCAGCATTTT	CATRVGAGNQPQHF
TRBJ2-3	TRBV5-1	-	TRBD2	TGCGCCAGCAGCGAATCCGGGACTAGCGGGAGTCGGGCAGATACGCAGTATTTT	CASSESGTSGSRADTQYF
TRBJ1-1	TRBV6-8	-	TRBD1	TGTGCCATCAATCCCTGGGACAGGGGGGGCACTGAAGCTTTCTTT	CAINPWDRGGTEAFF
TRBJ2-7	TRBV6-7	-	-	TGTGCCAGCAGTGGGTCGGCAGGGGATTCCTACGAGCAGTACTTC	CASSGSAGDSYEQYF
TRBJ1-1	TRBV10-3	few	TRBD1	TGTGCCATCAGTGAGGTGGGACAGGGCAAGATGTGGTCAGCTTTCTTT	CAISEVGQGKMWSAFF
TRBJ2-7	TRBV7-4	-	-	TGTGCCAGCAGCACCCCCCCATTTTACGAGCAGTACTTC	CASSTPPFYEQYF
TRBJ1-2	TRBV23-1	-	TRBD1	TGCGCCAGCAGTCAACAAAGACAGGGGGACGGCTACACCTTC	CASSQQRQGDGYTF
TRBJ2-3	TRBV29-1	few	TRBD1	TGCAGCGTTGAAGGTCCGACAGGGGGCCGGGATACGCAGTATTTT	CSVEGPTGGRDTQYF
TRBJ2-5	TRBV5-1	-	-	TGCGCCAGCAGCTTGGGCCTAGTTGACGGGACCCAGTACTTC	CASSLGLVDGTQYF
TRBJ2-1	TRBV6-7	-	TRBD2	TGTGCCAGCAGTTTCCCGATTAGCGGGGGCAATGAGCAGTTCTTC	CASSFPISGGNEQFF
TRBJ2-7	TRBV6-8	once	TRBD1	TGTGCCAGCACCCCGGGACAGGCCACCTACGAGCAGTACTTC	CASTPGQATYEQYF
TRBJ1-1	TRBV11-3	few	-	TGTGCCAGCAGCCAAGTATTGTGGGGTAACACTGAAGCTTTCTTT	CASSQVLWGNTEAFF